The next 22 T cell receptor beta chains were all read from a single sample in a study of cytomegalovirus exposure and HLA in healthy donors (dated by TCRdb to between 2016 and 2019). Libraries came from the immunoSEQ multiplex PCR assay. For the multiplex PCR, a mixture combining 60 forward primers for TCR Vbeta segments and 13 reverse primers for TCR Jbeta segments was used. Here the immuneACCESS table is served through TCRdb, limited to in-frame sequences with V and J called. Missing clones are a known gap in these copies; in checked studies unresolved V genes cover under half, and the rest lacks a known reason. In this sample the table shows about 200,000 clones, approximately 78% of which occur a single time. The ten largest make up 6.5% of the sample. The sample taken for sequencing was PBMCs. These receptors were taken from a woman aged 45 to 65 in good health and CMV-seropositive.

The DNA for the CDR3 is TGTGCCATCAGTGATAAAGGGACTAGCACAGATACGCAGTATTTT. Protein product: CAISDKGTSTDTQYF. V usage is TRBV10-3 and J usage is TRBJ2-3, with TRBD2 as a possible D gene (6 bases). The CDR3 runs 15 residues. The V gene's germline CDR1 is ENHRY and CDR2 SYGVKD. Trimming cost V 3 bases and J 0 bases, with 10 bases left between them.

This sequence joins TRBV5-1 and TRBJ1-1; 9 bases are shared with TRBD1. This CDR3 has 15 residues. Trimming cost V 0 bases and J 3 bases; bases outside gene matches: 3. Germline CDR1 reads SGHRS; CDR2 reads YFSETQ. In DNA form, the CDR3 reads TGCGCCAGCAGCTTGGCCCGGACAGGGGACACTGAAGCTTTCTTT. This sequence encodes CASSLARTGDTEAFF.

The V call is TRBV19, the J call TRBJ2-3; D possibly corresponds to TRBD2 (5 bases). The V gene's germline CDR1 is LNHDA and CDR2 SQIVND (reference sequence). CDR3 length: 13 residues. The V end was cut by 9 bases, the J end by 3 bases, with 13 bases between. The CDR3 nucleotides are TGTGCCAGCTCCTTAACGGGGACAGATACGCAGTATTTT. Its translation: CASSLTGTDTQYF.

The V gene is TRBV5-4, the J gene TRBJ2-5; 10 bases are a match to TRBD2. CDR1 and CDR2 from the germline V gene are SGHNT and YYREEE (reference sequence). The J segment lost 6 bases and the V segment lost 0 bases, leaving 8 bases of the junction unmatched. The CDR3 extends over 16 amino acids. The CDR3 coding sequence is TGTGCCAGCAGCTTGGCGCCTAGCGGGAGTGGGCAGACCCAGTACTTC. Its protein is CASSLAPSGSGQTQYF. Based on the CDR3 plus reference TRBV5-4 and TRBJ2-5, the full variable domain is ETGVTQSPTHLIKTRGQQVTLRCSSQSGHNTVSWYQQALGQGPQFIFQYYREEENGRGNFPPRFSGLQFPNYSSELNVNALELDDSALYLCASSLAPSGSGQTQYFGPGTRLLVL.

For the CDR3, the DNA is TGTGCCAGCAGCCAGTACTTCCCCGGCACAGATACGCAGTATTTT. Protein sequence: CASSQYFPGTDTQYF. The chain combines TRBV14 with TRBJ2-3; D gene ambiguous. V lost 3 bases to trimming and J lost 1 base, with 11 bases between them. Per germline, CDR1 SGHDN and CDR2 FVKESK. The CDR3 sequence is 15 residues long.

This rearrangement joins TRBV15 to TRBJ2-3; 7 positions match TRBD2. Germline trimming cut 2 bases from V and 1 base from J; bases unmatched to any gene: 0. Germline V lookup: CDR1 LNHNV, CDR2 YYDKDF (reference sequence). This CDR3 comprises 14 residues. CDR3 in DNA: TGTGCCACCAGCAGAAGCGGGGGCACAGATACGCAGTATTTT. Its translation: CATSRSGGTDTQYF. The whole variable domain, filled in from reference TRBV15 and TRBJ2-3, reads DAMVIQNPRYQVTQFGKPVTLSCSQTLNHNVMYWYQQKSSQAPKLLFHYYDKDFNNEADTPDNFQSRRPNTSFCFLDIRSPGLGDTAMYLCATSRSGGTDTQYFGPGTRLTVL.

V usage is TRBV19 and J usage is TRBJ2-1, with TRBD2 matching over 11 bases. Unmatched junction bases numbered 15, after V lost 7 bases and J lost 7 bases. CDR1 is LNHDA, CDR2 SQIVND, per germline (reference sequence). The CDR3 consists of 17 residues. CDR3 loop: CASKGGLAGLGVNEQFF. Here the CDR3 DNA reads TGTGCCAGTAAGGGAGGACTAGCGGGTTTGGGGGTAAATGAGCAGTTCTTC.

The J gene is TRBJ2-2, the V gene TRBV29-1; D possibly corresponds to TRBD1 (6 bases). CDR1 is SQVTM, CDR2 ANQGSEA, per germline. The CDR3 runs 12 residues. The ends were cut back, 7 bases at V and 3 bases at J, with 9 bases in the middle. CDR3 in amino acids: CSAGVYTGELFF. CDR3 DNA: TGCAGCGCAGGGGTATACACCGGGGAGCTGTTTTTT.

The rearrangement uses TRBV29-1 and TRBJ2-5; TRBD2 is a possible D gene (6 bases). CDR3 length: 11 residues. Germline V gene data show CDR1 as SQVTM and CDR2 as ANQGSEA. The CDR3 loop reads CRAGRQETQYF. CDR3 nucleotide sequence: TGCAGGGCAGGGAGGCAAGAGACCCAGTACTTC.

V and J are TRBV2 and TRBJ1-3, with unresolved D. Trimming cost V 1 base and J 4 bases, with 5 bases left between them. The CDR3 runs to 13 residues. Germline-derived CDR1 and CDR2 are SNHLY and FYNNEI. CDR3 DNA sequence: TGTGCCAGCAGTGAAGGTATAGGAAACACCATATATTTT. Amino acid sequence: CASSEGIGNTIYF. Filled out from reference TRBV2 and TRBJ1-3, the complete variable domain reads EPEVTQTPSHQVTQMGQEVILRCVPISNHLYFYWYRQILGQKVEFLVSFYNNEISEKSEIFDDQFSVERPDGSNFTLKIRSTKLEDSAMYFCASSEGIGNTIYFGEGSWLTVV.

The chain carries TRBV5-1 and TRBJ1-2; TRBD1 aligns across 9 bases. Germline loops: CDR1 SGHRS, CDR2 YFSETQ. The CDR3 contains 15 residues. The V and J ends lost 2 bases and 8 bases, in that order; junction bases with no gene match: 10. The DNA of the CDR3 is TGCGCCAGCAGCTTCGGGACAGGGAGTTTAGGAGGCTACACCTTC. It specifies CASSFGTGSLGGYTF.

This rearrangement joins TRBV6-1 to TRBJ1-4; TRBD1 agrees at 10 bases. Germline assignment: CDR1 MNHNS and CDR2 SASEGT. Unmatched junction bases numbered 7, after V lost 8 bases and J lost 7 bases. The CDR3 extends over 14 amino acids. CDR3: CASFPGTGVEKLFF. The CDR3 bases are TGTGCCAGCTTTCCCGGGACAGGGGTTGAAAAACTGTTTTTT.

In this sample, this clone turned up a few times. This chain links TRBV11-2 with TRBJ2-1; TRBD2 matches 7 bases. The CDR3 spans 12 residues. V trimming: 5 bases; J trimming: 15 bases; junction bases outside the gene matches: 10. Per the germline V gene, CDR1 is SGHAT and CDR2 is FQNNGV. CDR3 bases: TGTGCCAGCAGCCGCTGGACTAGTTGGTCGTTCTTC. As protein: CASSRWTSWSFF.

The chain combines TRBV28 with TRBJ1-5; TRBD1 matches at 7 bases. V shed 5 bases and J 7 bases; nucleotides not matched to a gene: 23. The V gene's germline CDR1 is MDHEN and CDR2 SYDVKM. The CDR3 sequence is 19 residues long. CDR3 in amino acids: CASSPPWDSLRGFLQPQHF. The CDR3 coding sequence is TGTGCCAGCAGTCCGCCCTGGGACAGCCTAAGGGGGTTCCTCCAGCCCCAGCATTTT.

The chain is built from TRBV7-9 and TRBJ2-7; perhaps TRBD2 as D (6 bases). The V gene's germline CDR1 is SEHNR and CDR2 FQNEAQ (reference sequence). There are 14 residues in the CDR3. V shed 1 base and J shed 1 base, with 8 bases lying between them. The CDR3 nucleotides read TGTGCCAGCAGCTTAGGGGCGGGATCCTACGAGCAGTACTTC. It is translated as CASSLGAGSYEQYF.

The gene calls are TRBV6-4 and TRBJ2-1; 7 bases fit TRBD1. Germline V gene data show CDR1 as MRHNA and CDR2 as SNTAGT. V shed 5 bases and J 4 bases; nucleotides not matched to a gene: 11. The CDR3 is 16 residues long. CDR3 region: CASSPPQGMAYNEQFF. Written as DNA, the CDR3 is TGTGCCAGCAGTCCTCCACAGGGGATGGCGTACAATGAGCAGTTCTTC.

V gene TRBV4-1 combines with J gene TRBJ1-2, with 7 bases lining up with TRBD1. The CDR3 is 16 amino acids. Germline values: CDR1 MGHRA, CDR2 YSYEKL. Germline trimming cut 3 bases from V and 4 bases from J; bases unmatched to any gene: 11. CDR3 region: CASSQGDSDDSYGYTF. The CDR3 DNA reads TGCGCCAGCAGCCAGGGGGACAGCGACGATAGCTATGGCTACACCTTC.

This rearrangement joins TRBV20-1 to TRBJ1-1, with 10 positions matching TRBD1. Germline CDR1 is DFQATT and CDR2 is SNEGSKA (reference sequence). V trimming: 3 bases; J trimming: 10 bases; junction bases outside the gene matches: 2. There are 11 residues in the CDR3. DNA for the CDR3: TGCAGTGCTAGGGACAGGGGGAGAGCTTTCTTT. This gives the protein CSARDRGRAFF.

The chain uses TRBV5-4 and TRBJ2-2; 10 nucleotides match TRBD1. The CDR3 contains 16 residues. Germline trimming cut 4 bases from V and 6 bases from J; bases unmatched to any gene: 9. Germline V CDR1 and CDR2: SGHNT, YYREEE (reference sequence). CDR3 region: CASSTPRQGAPGELFF. CDR3 nucleotides: TGTGCCAGCAGCACCCCCAGACAGGGGGCTCCCGGGGAGCTGTTTTTT. The full variable domain, rest sourced from reference TRBV5-4 and TRBJ2-2, is ETGVTQSPTHLIKTRGQQVTLRCSSQSGHNTVSWYQQALGQGPQFIFQYYREEENGRGNFPPRFSGLQFPNYSSELNVNALELDDSALYLCASSTPRQGAPGELFFGEGSRLTVL.

A remark on this clone: Other nucleotide sequences in the sample specify the same CDR3. The rearrangement uses TRBV5-1 and TRBJ2-2, with TRBD2 as a possible D gene (5 bases). The CDR3 covers 14 residues. Germline assignment: CDR1 SGHRS and CDR2 YFSETQ. Deletions cut 0 bases from V and 4 bases from J, with 7 bases between. CDR3 DNA sequence: TGCGCCAGCAGCTTGGCCGGAGGCACCGGGGAGCTGTTTTTT. It codes for CASSLAGGTGELFF.

A remark on this clone: An end of the junction differs from the germline gene, which may be a read error. The V call is TRBV7-9, the J call TRBJ2-1, with D perhaps TRBD2 (5 bases). Germline V gene lookup returns CDR1 SEHNR and CDR2 FQNEAQ (reference sequence). CDR3 size: 16 residues. The CDR3: CSSSFTTSGSYNEQFF. The CDR3 DNA sequence: TGTTCCAGCAGCTTCACGACGTCGGGGTCCTACAATGAGCAGTTCTTC.

V gene TRBV10-3 combines with J gene TRBJ1-6; TRBD1 agrees at 9 bases. Germline trimming cut 2 bases from V and 5 bases from J; bases unmatched to any gene: 7. The germline V gene has CDR1 ENHRY and CDR2 SYGVKD. The CDR3 spans 17 residues. The CDR3 is CAISERFGTGNNSPLHF. As DNA, the CDR3 is TGTGCCATCAGTGAGAGATTCGGGACAGGGAATAATTCACCCCTCCACTTT.